These 23 T cell receptor beta chains were all obtained from the same sample, sequenced in a study of shared clonotypes between healthy human individuals. Assay: immunoSEQ multiplex PCR; the TCRdb copy retains only in-frame clones and omits some. The sample holds some 1,100,000 clones, around 78% seen once. The sample comprised memory CD4+ T cells from PBMCs. Subset meaning: CD45RA-negative fraction. The receptors originated from a man aged 18 to 29 in good health. Some clones in this sample may be carry-over from other donors' samples.

This clone was detected ten times or more. The V call is TRBV6-1, the J call TRBJ2-7; D call uncertain. The CDR3 is 13 residues long. V lost 1 base and J 2 bases, leaving 6 bases between the germline ends. Germline V gene data show CDR1 as MNHNS and CDR2 as SASEGT. The CDR3, as DNA: TGTGCCAGCAGTGAAGGGGCAACCTACGAGCAGTACTTC. It encodes CASSEGATYEQYF.

A remark on this clone: Distinct nucleotide sequences in the sample also encode this CDR3. The chain links TRBV28 to TRBJ1-5; maybe TRBD1 (5 bases). From germline, CDR1 is MDHEN and CDR2 SYDVKM. The germline V and J ends were trimmed by 1 base and 4 bases, with 11 bases remaining between them. The CDR3 is 15 residues long. CDR3 nucleotide sequence: TGTGCCAGCAGTTTATTAGGGGCGGGGAATCAGCCCCAGCATTTT. It yields the protein CASSLLGAGNQPQHF.

This chain joins TRBV9 and TRBJ2-1; unclear D gene. V was cut by 0 bases and J by 5 bases, with 9 bases left in between. The CDR3 is made up of 14 amino acids. Germline loops: CDR1 SGDLS, CDR2 YYNGEE. CDR3 sequence reads: CASSVVGGNNEQFF. CDR3 nucleotides: TGTGCCAGCAGCGTAGTCGGTGGGAACAATGAGCAGTTCTTC.

The chain joins TRBV19 to TRBJ1-5; D gene ambiguous. The V gene lost 1 base and the J gene lost 9 bases, with 13 bases spanning the gap. Germline CDR1 LNHDA, CDR2 SQIVND (reference sequence). The CDR3 totals 14 residues. The DNA for the CDR3 is TGTGCCAGTAGTATAGGCCAGTCGGGTGCGCCCCAGCATTTT. As protein: CASSIGQSGAPQHF. Complete variable domain (other parts from reference TRBV19 and TRBJ1-5): DGGITQSPKYLFRKEGQNVTLSCEQNLNHDAMYWYRQDPGQGLRLIYYSQIVNDFQKGDIAEGYSVSREKKESFPLTVTSAQKNPTAFYLCASSIGQSGAPQHFGDGTRLSIL.

The chain carries TRBV28 and TRBJ1-2; 7 nucleotides agree with TRBD1. After removal of 4 bases from V and 4 bases from J, the junction contained 9 bases not matched to a gene. Germline CDR1 is MDHEN and CDR2 is SYDVKM. This CDR3 region has 15 residues. The CDR3 sequence: CASSSSDRPFYGYTF. CDR3 in DNA: TGTGCCAGCAGTTCATCGGACAGGCCGTTCTATGGCTACACCTTC.

This clone was detected a few times. The rearrangement uses TRBV4-2 and TRBJ1-1; D possibly corresponds to TRBD1 (5 bases). Germline V gene data show CDR1 as LGHNA and CDR2 as YNFKEQ. V was pared by 0 bases and J by 11 bases, with 16 bases between. The CDR3 spans 14 residues. CDR3 region: CASSQDLGARGAFF. Here the CDR3 DNA reads TGTGCCAGCAGCCAAGATCTAGGCGCTCGGGGGGCTTTCTTT.

The chain is built from TRBV7-8 and TRBJ2-5; 7 bases align to TRBD2. Germline CDR1 is SGHVS and CDR2 is FQNEAQ. The CDR3 sequence is 16 residues long. Trimming took 5 bases from V and 9 from J; bases not matched to a gene: 18. The CDR3 region is CASSPLNRARGGSQYF. In DNA form, the CDR3 reads TGTGCCAGCAGCCCTCTAAACCGGGCAAGGGGAGGGTCCCAGTACTTC.

The gene calls are TRBV2 and TRBJ2-5, with 11 bases fitting TRBD1. The CDR3 is 17 amino acids. The germline CDR1 and CDR2 sequences are SNHLY and FYNNEI. Trimming cost V 5 bases and J 2 bases; bases outside gene matches: 10. The CDR3 nucleotides are TGTGCCAGCAGTTTGGGGTTCCGGGACAGGGGGCAAGAGACCCAGTACTTC. It specifies CASSLGFRDRGQETQYF.

V usage is TRBV28 and J usage is TRBJ2-1; D possibly corresponds to TRBD1 (8 bases). The V end was cut by 3 bases, the J end by 4 bases, with 16 bases between. Germline V gene lookup returns CDR1 MDHEN and CDR2 SYDVKM. The length of the CDR3 is 16 residues. The CDR3 DNA follows: TGTGCCAGCAGTTTGCCCGGACAGGGAGGGTACAATGAGCAGTTCTTC. It yields the protein CASSLPGQGGYNEQFF.

The CDR3 DNA follows: TGTGCCAGCAGTTTATGGCAGGGGGGGCTCTATGGCTACACCTTC. This gives the protein CASSLWQGGLYGYTF. The chain has TRBV28 and TRBJ1-2; 7 bases agree with TRBD1. With 0 bases clipped from V and 4 bases from J, the junction kept 5 bases outside the gene matches. Germline V lookup: CDR1 MDHEN, CDR2 SYDVKM. The CDR3 totals 15 residues.

The chain joins TRBV19 to TRBJ2-1, with 12 bases identical to TRBD2. The CDR3 length is 14 residues. CDR1 is LNHDA and CDR2 is SQIVND in the germline V gene (reference sequence). The J segment lost 12 bases and the V segment lost 3 bases, leaving 6 bases of the junction unmatched. For the CDR3, the DNA is TGTGCCAGTAGTATTCGGTCTAGCGGGAGGGGGCAGTTCTTC. Translation gives CASSIRSSGRGQFF. The full variable domain, rest sourced from reference TRBV19 and TRBJ2-1, is DGGITQSPKYLFRKEGQNVTLSCEQNLNHDAMYWYRQDPGQGLRLIYYSQIVNDFQKGDIAEGYSVSREKKESFPLTVTSAQKNPTAFYLCASSIRSSGRGQFFGPGTRLTVL.

In DNA form, the CDR3 reads TGTGCCAGCCGTCCCCGCGGGAACACCGGGGAGCTGTTTTTT. As protein: CASRPRGNTGELFF. The J gene is TRBJ2-2, the V gene TRBV27; D remains ambiguous. Deletions cut 8 bases from V and 1 base from J, with 11 bases between. Germline CDR1 MNHEY, CDR2 SMNVEV (reference sequence). This CDR3 spans 14 amino acids.

The genes are TRBV9 and TRBJ1-3, with D perhaps TRBD1 (6 bases). This CDR3 is 16 amino acids long. Germline V lookup: CDR1 SGDLS, CDR2 YYNGEE. V dropped 3 bases and J dropped 0 bases, with 13 bases sitting between them. The CDR3 DNA sequence: TGTGCCAGCAGCGCGGACAGTACCATCTCTGGAAACACCATATATTTT. Its translation is CASSADSTISGNTIYF.

The J gene is TRBJ2-1, the V gene TRBV7-2; maybe TRBD2 (6 bases). V was pared by 4 bases and J by 8 bases, with 21 bases between. The CDR3 loop spans 16 amino acids. CDR1 and CDR2 (germline): SGHTA, FQGNSA. CDR3 coding DNA: TGTGCCAGCAGCTCGCTGCCGGGACTCCACAGTTATGAGCAGTTCTTC. It is translated as CASSSLPGLHSYEQFF. The whole variable domain, filled in from reference TRBV7-2 and TRBJ2-1, reads GAGVSQSPSNKVTEKGKDVELRCDPISGHTALYWYRQSLGQGLEFLIYFQGNSAPDKSGLPSDRFSAERTGGSVSTLTIQRTQQEDSAVYLCASSSLPGLHSYEQFFGPGTRLTVL.

V is TRBV5-1 and J is TRBJ2-3; TRBD2 aligns across 7 bases. V was pared by 3 bases and J by 5 bases, with 9 bases of the junction left unmatched. CDR1 is SGHRS and CDR2 is YFSETQ in the germline V gene. This CDR3 has 15 residues. Here the CDR3 DNA reads TGCGCCAGCAGCTCGGGGGGTCAGGGCGGAGATACGCAGTATTTT. Its protein is CASSSGGQGGDTQYF.

The chain recombines TRBV29-1 with TRBJ2-6; D is possibly TRBD2 (5 bases). The CDR3 extends over 14 amino acids. V dropped 6 bases and J dropped 2 bases, with 11 bases sitting between them. Germline CDR1 SQVTM, CDR2 ANQGSEA. CDR3 nucleotide sequence: TGCAGCGTGGGGAGCGTTCCTGGGGCCAACGTCCTGACTTTC. Its protein product is CSVGSVPGANVLTF.

This sequence joins TRBV5-1 and TRBJ1-6; no reliable D call. Germline assignment: CDR1 SGHRS and CDR2 YFSETQ. Trimming pared 4 bases from V and 7 bases from J, leaving 12 bases between. This CDR3 is built from 14 residues. The CDR3 DNA is TGCGCCAGCAGCGTTAGAGGGTCCAATTCACCCCTCCACTTT. As protein: CASSVRGSNSPLHF.

The rearrangement joins TRBV9 to TRBJ2-6; maybe TRBD1 (5 bases). CDR3 length equals 16 residues. The germline gives CDR1 SGDLS, CDR2 YYNGEE. Deletions cut 3 bases from V and 4 bases from J, with 14 bases between. The CDR3 bases are TGTGCCAGCAGCGCCCAGGGTGTAGCCGGGGCCAACGTCCTGACTTTC. Residues: CASSAQGVAGANVLTF.

The chain uses TRBV6-1 and TRBJ2-5, with D possibly matching TRBD1 (5 bases). The CDR3 covers 15 residues. Per the germline V gene, CDR1 is MNHNS and CDR2 is SASEGT. V dropped 1 base and J dropped 1 base, with 10 bases sitting between them. CDR3 coding DNA: TGTGCCAGCAGTGAAGGGCAGGGCCCCCAAGAGACCCAGTACTTC. This sequence encodes CASSEGQGPQETQYF.

This clone occurred once. The gene calls are TRBV6-1 and TRBJ1-2, with 10 bases aligning to TRBD1. V gave up 6 bases and J gave up 4 bases; unmatched junction bases: 5. Germline V gene data show CDR1 as MNHNS and CDR2 as SASEGT. This CDR3 is built from 14 residues. The CDR3, as DNA: TGTGCCAGCAGGGGACAGGGGAGAAGCTATGGCTACACCTTC. Its protein product is CASRGQGRSYGYTF.

This chain joins TRBV19 and TRBJ1-1; D not certain. Per the germline V gene, CDR1 is LNHDA and CDR2 is SQIVND (reference sequence). Trimming stripped 3 bases from V and 3 bases from J, with 17 bases between. The CDR3 totals 16 residues. The DNA for the CDR3 is TGTGCCAGTAGTATCGATCCCCTGGAGGGTTACACTGAAGCTTTCTTT. Encoded protein: CASSIDPLEGYTEAFF.

This sequence joins TRBV7-9 and TRBJ1-4; D may be TRBD1 (5 bases). The ends were cut back, 6 bases at V and 5 bases at J, with 19 bases in the middle. The CDR3 contains 16 residues. Germline V gives CDR1 SEHNR, CDR2 FQNEAQ (reference sequence). The CDR3 loop reads CASSYPARGGNEKLFF. CDR3 nucleotides: TGTGCCAGCAGTTACCCGGCGAGGGGTGGCAATGAAAAACTGTTTTTT.

The table lists this clone with a count of one. CDR3 region: CASSFSPSPNYGYTF. CDR3 sequence (DNA): TGTGCCAGCAGCTTTTCTCCTAGTCCAAACTATGGCTACACCTTC. V usage is TRBV5-4 and J usage is TRBJ1-2, with D hard to call. Trimming shortened V by 2 bases and J by 2 bases, and 13 bases separated the two germline ends. Germline values: CDR1 SGHNT, CDR2 YYREEE (reference sequence). This CDR3 has 15 amino acids.